The sequence of this TCR beta chain was determined in a study of T cell responses to AZD1222 COVID-19 vaccine (dated by TCRdb to 2020 to 2023). As for the study more broadly: AZD1222 recipients with second doses at about 4 weeks or about 12 weeks were pooled, because spike-specific TCR depth and breadth did not differ between schedules. TCR sequencing was performed for over 230 trial participants, of whom about 200 were given two doses of AZD1222 and 26 were given two doses of MenACWY control vaccine. Trial participants were enrolled by age into subgroups of 18-55, 56-69 and 70-plus years, and around 150, 28 and 57 TCR-sequenced participants, respectively, were included in these subgroups.

The CDR3 regions of human TCRbeta chains were subjected to immunosequencing. Turning to the authors' computational methods: TCRs in the repertoires were matched against a reference library of SARS-CoV-2-specific TCRs that had been generated with the MIRA antigen-specificity platform. Breadth was defined as the fraction of unique TCRs that were SARS-CoV-2-associated. Depth was defined as the fraction of total T cells that were SARS-CoV-2-associated. Using the MIRA data, each spike-specific TCR was assigned both to the spike region to which the TCR was reactive and to a CD4 or CD8 class. Log10-transformed breadth and depth values were compared by one-way ANOVA with Sidak's multiple comparisons tests. In its TCRdb copy, this immuneACCESS table keeps in-frame sequences only and misses some clones. Where compared with another copy, unresolved V genes explain less than half of these, and the others have no known cause. V, J and clone size were drawn from that table, and D and trimming were deduced from the DNA. Recorded for this sample are some 84,000 clones; about 86% of them occurred a single time. Under 9% of the sample is in the top ten clones.

Taken with the paper, the label for time point translates to: baseline before first vaccination. Vaccinee samples were obtained from the UK trials COV001 and COV002, which included a single-blind randomized controlled phase 2/3 trial of AZD1222 (ChAdOx1 nCoV-19) in healthy adults. For TCRbeta chain sequencing, PBMC samples from trial participants were taken at day 0 and at day 28 after the second dose. Of note for this clone: Its binding antigen is unknown. No quality values exist for individual bases; no much larger clone is one base distant. Other DNA sequences within the sample encode an identical CDR3.

Looking up the germline V gene yields CDR1 MNHEY and CDR2 SVGAGI. From its cysteine to its phenylalanine, the CDR3 spans 14 amino acids. Just the 42-base CDR3 DNA is kept, in frame starting at base 1. Trimmed from V: 5 bases; trimmed from J: 2 bases; junction bases lacking a gene match: 6. What the research found in general, with its limitations: CD4 TCRs associated with the vaccine covered the entire spike protein, and the dominant responses were in regions 160-218 and 743-854. After two AZD1222 doses, both the breadth and the depth of spike-specific TCRs were significantly higher than at day 0 and than in MenACWY recipients. Conclusions about previously exposed vaccinees are limited, since just 6 or 7 AZD1222 recipients were seropositive for SARS-CoV-2 at baseline. Epitopes outside the regions mutated in the B.1.351 and B.1.1.7 variants were reportedly recognized by nearly half of the unique spike-specific TCRs. Because no day 14 peak-response samples were available, repertoires were characterized only after the peak T cell response. Participants were mostly white British and included more females than males, and it was suggested by the authors that clonal diversity may have been underestimated. In the small 56-69-year group, the increase in depth fell short of significance, most likely because of low power.

The receptor's source is an adult in good health. The rearrangement combines TRBV6-5 with TRBJ2-7; 7 central bases correspond to TRBD1. The sequences come from peripheral blood, collected on day 0 of AZD1222 vaccination. Read as DNA, the sequence is TGTGCCAGCAGTCCTTTGACAGGGCCCTACGAGCAGTACTTC. This encodes CASSPLTGPYEQYF.